One T cell receptor beta chain is described in this entry. It has no known antigen specificity. One junction end does not reproduce the germline sequence, and a read error may be involved. Genomic DNA was used as template for profiling of TCR beta VDJ combinations and CDR3 sequences. An Illumina HiSeq 2000 was the platform used for TCR repertoire sequencing. Under the source paper's analysis protocol: Repertoires were assessed using TRBV/TRBJ rearrangement plots, CDR3 size and DJ length profiles, and Simpson's diversity index. The most abundant DNA sequence in the deep sequencing data was defined as the immunodominant clone. CDR3 amino acid sequences were screened for sharing across subjects and compared with published repertoires and the VDJdb database. TCRdb cleaned the public reads at Q25 with fastp, built clones with MiXCR and kept in-frame beta chains. Rows are combined by CDR3 protein, so each entry shows the most common genes and DNA. TCRdb's processing, not the study's, gives the V and J calls here. The sample yields under 200,000 distinct CDR3 sequences; over 70% were counted once. The ten biggest clones cover roughly half of the sample.

The record originates from a study of CD8+CD57+ T cells in acquired aplastic anemia (dated by TCRdb to the late 2010s). Context from the whole study: A mean of about 3.2 ug of DNA, ranging from about 0.19 to 30 ug, was extracted from sorted CD4+ and CD8+ cells. CD8+CD57+ expansion was defined as a frequency above the mean frequency observed in healthy subjects.

Expansion of CD8+CD57+ cells had been shown by flow cytometry in the patients chosen for sequencing. Severe acquired aplastic anemia was diagnosed in all patients according to International Study of Aplastic Anemia and Agranulocytosis and Camitta criteria. Patients had received no therapy at the time of blood sampling. The study deep-sequenced TCR repertoires of sorted CD4+ and CD8+ blood T cells from severe aplastic anemia patients and healthy subjects. Patients were enrolled in the USA under clinicaltrials.gov protocols 00001620, 01623167, 00001397, 00071045, 00081523 and 00961064. Ficoll-Paque density gradient centrifugation was used to isolate peripheral blood mononuclear cells. Before DNA extraction, CD4+ and CD8+ T cells were sorted with FACS or magnetic beads. The germline V gene yields SGHTA for CDR1 and FQGTGA for CDR2. Its CDR3 holds 15 amino acids, cysteine through phenylalanine. CDR3 DNA is the only sequence kept; it has 45 bases, read in frame from the first base.

The study at large found these results: Although 25 to 30 CD8+ CDR3 sequences were shared by patients and controls, these sequences appeared highly expressed in patients and within the immunodominant clones of patients. Between patients and healthy controls, no significant difference in CD8+ Simpson's diversity was found (P=0.060).

Specimen: sorted CD4+, CD8+, or CD8+CD57+ T cells (not recorded which) from PBMCs. The chain links TRBV7-3 with TRBJ2-2; the D segment could be TRBD1, given 5 matching bases. This receptor was taken from a human donor with aplastic anemia. The CDR3 protein sequence reads: CASSLTGHNTGELFF. The DNA sequence is TGTGCCAGCAGCCTAACCGGACATAACACCGGGGAGCTGTTTTTT.